These 13 T cell receptor beta chains were sequenced from one sample in a study of identical twins. TCRdb processed the 5' RACE reads anew with MiXCR; each CDR3 protein has one entry. The sample includes some 1,600,000 distinct CDR3 sequences, around 33% of them seen just once. Material: cord blood. These receptors came from a newborn girl in good health.

Only a few counts were recorded for this clonotype. The chain uses TRBV5-6 and TRBJ2-7; 12 bases map to TRBD2. Germline-derived CDR1 and CDR2 are SGHDT and YYEEEE. V shed 3 bases, J shed 6 bases, and the junction held 1 base outside the gene matches. The CDR3 is 13 residues long. This CDR3 is CASSWTSGIEQYF. The DNA of the CDR3 is TGTGCCAGCAGCTGGACTAGCGGGATCGAGCAGTACTTC.

This sequence joins TRBV27 and TRBJ2-7, with TRBD2 matching 7 bases. Germline loops: CDR1 MNHEY, CDR2 SMNVEV (reference sequence). The CDR3 contains 14 residues. With V trimmed by 2 bases and J by 2 bases, 3 bases remained unmatched. CDR3: CASSLRGVPYEQYF. Written as DNA, the CDR3 is TGTGCCAGCAGTTTACGGGGGGTTCCCTACGAGCAGTACTTC.

The V call is TRBV29-1, the J call TRBJ1-2; D ambiguous. V dropped 5 bases and J dropped 4 bases, with 17 bases sitting between them. Germline values: CDR1 SQVTM, CDR2 ANQGSEA. The CDR3 length is 14 residues. The CDR3 loop is CSVQRRVPTYGYTF. The CDR3, as DNA: TGCAGCGTTCAAAGGAGGGTTCCTACCTATGGCTACACCTTC.

This clonotype has at least ten counts. The chain combines TRBV2 with TRBJ2-7; D might be TRBD2 (5 bases). Trimming stripped 4 bases from V and 2 bases from J, with 6 bases between. Germline CDR1 is SNHLY and CDR2 is FYNNEI. The CDR3 is 12 residues long. DNA for the CDR3: TGTGCCAGCAGTGGAGGGCCCTACGAGCAGTACTTC. Its protein product is CASSGGPYEQYF.

The J gene is TRBJ2-3, the V gene TRBV25-1; no definite D call. Trimming stripped 3 bases from V and 2 bases from J, with 12 bases between. This CDR3 has 15 amino acids. CDR1 is MGHDK, CDR2 SYGVNS, per germline. The CDR3 reads CASSDGSRHTDTQYF. The DNA for the CDR3 is TGTGCCAGCAGTGACGGTAGCCGACACACAGATACGCAGTATTTT.

This clonotype has just a few counts. J is TRBJ2-4 and V is TRBV12-3 or TRBV12-4; D not resolved. The CDR3 is 16 amino acids. Between the trimmed V and J ends, which lost 0 bases and 0 bases, there was a span of 9 bases. Here the CDR3 reads CASSLASLLAKNIQYF. CDR3 nucleotide sequence: TGTGCCAGCAGTTTAGCCTCCCTCTTAGCCAAAAACATTCAGTACTTC.

The J gene is TRBJ2-1, the V gene TRBV20-1, with 9 bases that match TRBD1. The CDR3 contains 15 residues. Germline values: CDR1 DFQATT, CDR2 SNEGSKA (reference sequence). V shed 2 bases, J shed 2 bases, and the junction held 4 bases outside the gene matches. CDR3 region: CSARTGTGTYNEQFF. In DNA, the CDR3 is TGCAGTGCTAGAACCGGGACAGGGACCTACAATGAGCAGTTCTTC.

J is TRBJ1-2 and V is TRBV30, with a tentative D call TRBD1 (6 bases). Germline V gene sequence: CDR1 GTSNPN, CDR2 SVGIG (reference sequence). The V gene lost 4 bases and the J gene lost 6 bases, with 15 bases spanning the gap. This CDR3 spans 13 amino acids. DNA for the CDR3: TGTGCCTGGACCTCATCAGGGGTCCATGGCTACACCTTC. It yields the protein CAWTSSGVHGYTF.

The chain is built from TRBV5-6 and TRBJ2-1; D gene unclear. Germline V CDR1 and CDR2: SGHDT, YYEEEE. This CDR3 has 14 residues. The V end was cut by 0 bases, the J end by 7 bases, with 11 bases between. CDR3 sequence reads: CASSLAFLENEQFF. In DNA form, the CDR3 reads TGTGCCAGCAGCTTGGCCTTCTTGGAGAATGAGCAGTTCTTC.

This clonotype was seen only once. V is TRBV27 and J is TRBJ2-2, with 9 bases lining up with TRBD2. CDR1 and CDR2 from the germline V gene are MNHEY and SMNVEV (reference sequence). The CDR3 length is 18 residues. The J segment lost 1 base and the V segment lost 1 base, leaving 7 bases of the junction unmatched. The DNA of the CDR3 is TGTGCCAGCAGTTTATGGGCTAGCGGGATTAGGAACACCGGGGAGCTGTTTTTT. Amino acids: CASSLWASGIRNTGELFF.

J is TRBJ2-3 and V is TRBV14, with D maybe TRBD2 (6 bases). This CDR3 region has 17 residues. V gave up 1 base and J gave up 6 bases, with 20 bases separating them. Germline CDR1 is SGHDN and CDR2 is FVKESK. The chain's CDR3 is CASSQALPGTAPDTQYF. Here the CDR3 DNA reads TGTGCCAGCAGCCAAGCCCTCCCCGGGACTGCGCCGGATACGCAGTATTTT.

This clonotype showed up many times. The chain combines TRBV20-1 with TRBJ1-5; D is ambiguous. V lost 0 bases and J 0 bases, leaving 6 bases between the germline ends. The CDR3 is 14 amino acids. Germline CDR1 DFQATT, CDR2 SNEGSKA (reference sequence). Written as DNA, the CDR3 is TGCAGTGCTAGAGATGCCCTTAGCAATCAGCCCCAGCATTTT. It translates to CSARDALSNQPQHF.

This chain joins TRBV25-1 and TRBJ1-1, with D possibly TRBD1 on 5 matching bases. Germline CDR1 reads MGHDK; CDR2 reads SYGVNS. Trimming took off 3 bases at V and 5 bases at J, with 13 bases between the two ends. CDR3 length: 14 amino acids. CDR3 in DNA: TGTGCCAGCAGTGATTGGGGGGATGGGACTGAAGCTTTCTTT. Protein product: CASSDWGDGTEAFF.